This entry features one T cell receptor beta chain sequence. The entry originates in a study of blood T cell repertoires in COVID-19. The repertoire was sequenced with immunoSEQ multiplex PCR; TCRdb's copy has only in-frame clones and lacks some. The sample includes over 200,000 clones, more than 80% of them seen just once. The CDR3 is made up of 16 amino acids. Germline-derived CDR1 and CDR2 are LNHDA and SQIVND (reference sequence). After removal of 1 base from V and 4 bases from J, the junction contained 3 bases not matched to a gene. This TCR was recovered from a man between 60 and 70 years old who had recovered from COVID-19. The V and J genes are TRBV19 and TRBJ2-6; TRBD1 matches at 8 bases. The sample was PBMCs or T cells enriched from blood (not recorded which). The CDR3 sequence is CASSIAGGAGANVLTF. The CDR3 region has the DNA TGTGCCAGTAGTATAGCAGGGGGCGCCGGGGCCAACGTCCTGACTTTC. The full variable domain, with the rest looked up from reference TRBV19 and TRBJ2-6, is DGGITQSPKYLFRKEGQNVTLSCEQNLNHDAMYWYRQDPGQGLRLIYYSQIVNDFQKGDIAEGYSVSREKKESFPLTVTSAQKNPTAFYLCASSIAGGAGANVLTFGAGSRLTVL.